The sequence of this TCR beta chain was determined in a study of shared clonotypes between healthy human individuals. Study-wide findings and caveats: Among non-shared clonotypes, generation probabilities were lower than among those shared by all four donors. Shared across a few donors were around 5% of the naive CD4 clonotypes.

The CDR3 extends over 16 amino acids. V was clipped by 5 bases and J by 0 bases, with 15 bases between them. CDR1 MGHRA and CDR2 YSYEKL come from the germline V gene. Terminally differentiated effector memory CD45RA+ cells were left out of the naive CD8 fraction, which was CD45RO-negative and positively selected for CCR7. The assay was carried out at the deep level. Clones were read by immunoSEQ multiplex PCR, and TCRdb kept only the in-frame ones, dropping some. The sample has about 2,200,000 clones, about 93% seen once. As to this clone: The antigen is undetermined.

The J gene is TRBJ2-3, the V gene TRBV4-1; D is unresolved. This receptor was taken from a young man in good health. Some clones in this sample may be carry-over from other donors' samples. Source material: naive CD8+ T cells from PBMCs. The CDR3, as DNA: TGCGCCAGCAGCGAAAGGTCGCGTTCTAGCACAGATACGCAGTATTTT. Translating gives CASSERSRSSTDTQYF.